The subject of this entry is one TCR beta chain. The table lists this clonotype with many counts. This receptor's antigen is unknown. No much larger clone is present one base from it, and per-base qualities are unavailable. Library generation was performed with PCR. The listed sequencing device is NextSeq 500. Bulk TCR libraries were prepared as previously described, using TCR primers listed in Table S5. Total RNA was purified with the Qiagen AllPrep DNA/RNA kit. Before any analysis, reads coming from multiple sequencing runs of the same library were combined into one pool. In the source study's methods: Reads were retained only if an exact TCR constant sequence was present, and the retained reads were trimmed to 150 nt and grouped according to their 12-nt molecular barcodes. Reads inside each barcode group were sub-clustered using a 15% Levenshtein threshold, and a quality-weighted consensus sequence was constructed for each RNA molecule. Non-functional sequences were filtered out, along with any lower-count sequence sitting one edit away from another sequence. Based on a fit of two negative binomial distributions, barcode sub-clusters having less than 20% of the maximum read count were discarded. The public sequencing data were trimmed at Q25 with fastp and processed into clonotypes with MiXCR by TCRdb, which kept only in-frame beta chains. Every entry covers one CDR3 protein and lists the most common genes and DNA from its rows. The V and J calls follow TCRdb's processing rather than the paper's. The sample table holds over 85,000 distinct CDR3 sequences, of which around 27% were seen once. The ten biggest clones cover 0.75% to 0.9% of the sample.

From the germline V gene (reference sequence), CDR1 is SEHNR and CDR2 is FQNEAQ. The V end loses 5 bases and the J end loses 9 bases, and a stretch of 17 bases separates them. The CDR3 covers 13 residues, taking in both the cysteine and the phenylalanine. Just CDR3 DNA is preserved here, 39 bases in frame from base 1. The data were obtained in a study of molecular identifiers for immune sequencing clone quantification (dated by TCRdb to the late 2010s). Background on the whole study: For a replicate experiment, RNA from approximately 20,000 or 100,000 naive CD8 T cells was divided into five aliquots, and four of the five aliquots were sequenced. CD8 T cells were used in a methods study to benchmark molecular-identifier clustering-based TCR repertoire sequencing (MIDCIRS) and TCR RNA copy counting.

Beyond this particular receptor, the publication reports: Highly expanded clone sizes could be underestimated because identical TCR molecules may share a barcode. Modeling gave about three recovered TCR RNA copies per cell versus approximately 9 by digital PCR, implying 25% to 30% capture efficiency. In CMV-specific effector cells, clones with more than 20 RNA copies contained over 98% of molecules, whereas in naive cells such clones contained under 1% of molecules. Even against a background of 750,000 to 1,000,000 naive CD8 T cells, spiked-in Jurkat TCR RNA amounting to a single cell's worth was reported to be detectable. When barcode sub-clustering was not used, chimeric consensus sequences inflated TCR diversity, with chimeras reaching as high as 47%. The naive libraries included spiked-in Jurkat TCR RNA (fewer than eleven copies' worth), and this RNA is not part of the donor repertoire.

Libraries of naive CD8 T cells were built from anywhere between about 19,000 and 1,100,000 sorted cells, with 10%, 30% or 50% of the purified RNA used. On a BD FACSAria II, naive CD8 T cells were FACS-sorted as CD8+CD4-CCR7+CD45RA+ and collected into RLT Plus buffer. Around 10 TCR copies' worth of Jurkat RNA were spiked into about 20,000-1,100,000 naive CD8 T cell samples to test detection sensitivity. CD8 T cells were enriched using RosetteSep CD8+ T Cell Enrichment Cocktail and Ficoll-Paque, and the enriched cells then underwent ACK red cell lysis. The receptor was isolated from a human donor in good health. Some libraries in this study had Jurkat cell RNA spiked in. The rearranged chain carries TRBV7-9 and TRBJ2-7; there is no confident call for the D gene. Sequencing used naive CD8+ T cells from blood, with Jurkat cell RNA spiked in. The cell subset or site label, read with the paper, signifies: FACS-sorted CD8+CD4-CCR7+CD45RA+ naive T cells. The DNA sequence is TGTGCCAGCAGCCAATCCCCCGGGTTGGGGCAGTACTTC. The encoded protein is CASSQSPGLGQYF.